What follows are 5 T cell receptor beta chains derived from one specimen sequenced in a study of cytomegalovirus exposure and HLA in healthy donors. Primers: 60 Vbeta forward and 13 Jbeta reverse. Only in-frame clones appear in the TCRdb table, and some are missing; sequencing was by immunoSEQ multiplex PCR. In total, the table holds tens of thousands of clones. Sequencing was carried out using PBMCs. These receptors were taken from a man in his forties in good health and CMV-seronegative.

CDR3 in amino acids: CAWSRPDRNIQYF. The CDR3 coding sequence is TGTGCCTGGAGTAGGCCGGACAGGAACATTCAGTACTTC. This chain connects TRBV30 to TRBJ2-4; 7 bases match TRBD1. V trimming: 2 bases; J trimming: 7 bases; junction bases outside the gene matches: 5. The CDR3 runs 13 residues. Germline V gives CDR1 GTSNPN, CDR2 SVGIG (reference sequence).

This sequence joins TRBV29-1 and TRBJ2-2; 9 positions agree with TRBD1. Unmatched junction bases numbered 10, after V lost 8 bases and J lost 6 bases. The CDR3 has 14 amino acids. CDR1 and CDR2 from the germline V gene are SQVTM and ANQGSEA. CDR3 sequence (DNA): TGCAGCTCTGGACAGGGGCCGCCCTCCGGGGAGCTGTTTTTT. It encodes CSSGQGPPSGELFF.

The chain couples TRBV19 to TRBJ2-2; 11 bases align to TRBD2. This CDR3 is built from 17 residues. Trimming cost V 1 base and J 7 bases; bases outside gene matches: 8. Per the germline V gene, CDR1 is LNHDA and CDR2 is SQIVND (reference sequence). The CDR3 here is CASSIVGLAGGNGELFF. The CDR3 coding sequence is TGTGCCAGTAGTATAGTAGGCCTAGCGGGAGGTAACGGGGAGCTGTTTTTT.

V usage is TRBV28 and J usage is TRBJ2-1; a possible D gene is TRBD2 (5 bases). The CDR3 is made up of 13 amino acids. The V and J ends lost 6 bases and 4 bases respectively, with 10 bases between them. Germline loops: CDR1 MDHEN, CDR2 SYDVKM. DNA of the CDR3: TGTGCCAGCAGATTCGGGGAATACAATGAGCAGTTCTTC. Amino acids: CASRFGEYNEQFF.

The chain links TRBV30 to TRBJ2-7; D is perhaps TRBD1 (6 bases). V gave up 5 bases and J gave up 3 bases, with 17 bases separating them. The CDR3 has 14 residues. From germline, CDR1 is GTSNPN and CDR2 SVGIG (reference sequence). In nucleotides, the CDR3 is TGTGCCTGGGTCCCGGACAGACGATACTACGAGCAGTACTTC. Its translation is CAWVPDRRYYEQYF.